This TCR beta chain was recorded in a study of T cell changes during pregnancy in multiple sclerosis. This CDR3 is built from 14 residues. The V end was cut by 3 bases, the J end by 6 bases, with 14 bases between. Germline CDR1 PRHDT, CDR2 FYEKMQ (reference sequence). Here immunoSEQ multiplex PCR was the method, and the copy in TCRdb shows in-frame clones only, minus some. The sample lists around 57,000 clones, approximately 90% occurring once. The input for sequencing was CD4+ T cells from peripheral blood mononuclear cells, taken after pregnancy. The gene calls are TRBV13 and TRBJ1-1; D is unclear. The TCR comes from a female donor in good health, enrolled as a control in a pregnancy study. The DNA for the CDR3 is TGTGCCAGCAGCTTGCGTACAGTATTCGCTGAAGCTTTCTTT. This translates into CASSLRTVFAEAFF. Full variable domain (remainder filled in from reference TRBV13 and TRBJ1-1): AAGVIQSPRHLIKEKRETATLKCYPIPRHDTVYWYQQGPGQDPQFLISFYEKMQSDKGSIPDRFSAQQFSDYHSELNMSSLELGDSALYFCASSLRTVFAEAFFGQGTRLTVV.